The 8 T cell receptor beta chains given below trace back to one sample, sequenced in a study of T-cell memory formation after mild COVID-19. TCRdb used MiXCR to reprocess the 5' RACE reads, holding one entry per CDR3 protein. The data show roughly 560,000 distinct CDR3 sequences, around 20% seen once. Sequencing used PBMCs or a T cell subset sorted from them (not recorded which). All receptors derive from an adult woman who had mild COVID-19 (a few samples of this study predate the infection). Cell type and time point are not known.

This rearrangement joins TRBV7-3 to TRBJ2-2, with a tentative D call TRBD2 (5 bases). The germline gives CDR1 SGHTA, CDR2 FQGTGA. The V and J ends lost 4 bases and 6 bases respectively, with 12 bases between them. This CDR3 spans 14 amino acids. The CDR3 coding sequence is TGTGCCAGCAGCTCCTCACCCGGGGCCGGGGAGCTGTTTTTT. Amino acid sequence: CASSSSPGAGELFF.

This clonotype was counted a few times. The genes are TRBV20-1 and TRBJ2-3; possibly TRBD1 or TRBD2 for D (5 bases each). CDR3 length: 14 residues. Trimming removed 3 bases from V and 2 bases from J, with 12 bases in between. From germline, CDR1 is DFQATT and CDR2 SNEGSKA (reference sequence). CDR3 amino acids: CSASSGTTTDTQYF. The DNA of the CDR3 is TGCAGTGCTAGCTCTGGGACCACCACAGATACGCAGTATTTT.

This clonotype was seen only a few times. This chain uses TRBV14 with TRBJ2-3, with 8 bases that match TRBD1. Germline V gene sequence: CDR1 SGHDN, CDR2 FVKESK. J gave up 2 bases and V 0 bases, and 4 bases lay outside the gene matches. The CDR3 extends over 16 amino acids. CDR3 residues: CASSQEQQGDTDTQYF. The CDR3 nucleotides read TGTGCCAGCAGCCAAGAGCAACAGGGGGACACAGATACGCAGTATTTT.

The sample holds a few counts of this clonotype. The J gene is TRBJ2-7, the V gene TRBV6-5, with 7 bases aligning to TRBD1. The CDR3 loop spans 15 amino acids. V was pared by 0 bases and J by 6 bases, with 8 bases of the junction left unmatched. Germline V gene lookup returns CDR1 MNHEY and CDR2 SVGAGI. DNA of the CDR3: TGTGCCAGCAGTTACTCGCCAAACAGGGGCAGCGAGCAGTACTTC. Its protein product is CASSYSPNRGSEQYF.

This clonotype was counted a few times. V is TRBV5-1 and J is TRBJ2-1; D perhaps matches TRBD1 (6 bases). The CDR3 is 15 amino acids. Germline CDR1 and CDR2: SGHRS and YFSETQ. V was trimmed by 4 bases and J by 5 bases, leaving 16 bases between them. The CDR3 sequence is CASSEQGLLNNEQFF. CDR3 nucleotides: TGCGCCAGCAGCGAACAGGGTTTGTTAAACAATGAGCAGTTCTTC.

This clonotype appeared a few times. The genes are TRBV20-1 and TRBJ1-2; D may be TRBD1 (5 bases). V lost 2 bases and J 6 bases, leaving 16 bases between the germline ends. The germline V gene has CDR1 DFQATT and CDR2 SNEGSKA (reference sequence). This CDR3 region has 14 residues. The CDR3 loop reads CSARRLAGWDGYTF. The CDR3 bases are TGCAGTGCTAGAAGGCTGGCAGGGTGGGATGGCTACACCTTC.

This clonotype has a count of ten or more. The CDR3 here is CASSPGPEETQYF. The DNA of the CDR3 is TGCGCCAGCAGCCCGGGGCCAGAAGAGACCCAGTACTTC. This sequence joins TRBV5-1 and TRBJ2-5; D is perhaps TRBD1 or TRBD2 (5 bases each). This CDR3 contains 13 residues. V was cut by 4 bases and J by 3 bases, with 10 bases left in between. Germline V gene data show CDR1 as SGHRS and CDR2 as YFSETQ.

This CDR3 reads CASSSPPGSGGHNEQFF. In DNA, the CDR3 is TGTGCCAGCAGCTCGCCCCCCGGCAGCGGGGGACACAATGAGCAGTTCTTC. J is TRBJ2-1 and V is TRBV7-3, with TRBD2 matching 8 bases. V shed 4 bases and J 5 bases; nucleotides not matched to a gene: 13. CDR1 SGHTA and CDR2 FQGTGA come from the germline V gene. CDR3 length: 17 residues.